Below are 18 T cell receptor beta chains sequenced from a single sample in a study of neurological immune-mediated disorders. TCRdb reprocessed the 5' RACE reads via MiXCR and lists one record per CDR3 protein. This table has fewer than 30,000 distinct CDR3 sequences, under 15% appearing once. The sample's time point: technical triplicate 1. Sequencing input: CD4+ T cells from blood. These receptors all come from a female donor with HTLV-1-associated myelopathy (HAM/TSP).

Many counts were recorded for this clonotype. This chain links TRBV6-2 or TRBV6-3 with TRBJ2-7; maybe TRBD1 (5 bases). CDR1 and CDR2 from the germline V gene are MNHEY and SVGEGT. The CDR3 runs to 11 residues. Trimming took off 6 bases at V and 6 bases at J, with 9 bases between the two ends. This CDR3 is CASRDILEQYF. The CDR3 DNA reads as TGTGCCAGCAGGGACATCCTCGAGCAGTACTTC.

At least ten counts were recorded for this clonotype. The V and J genes are TRBV20-1 and TRBJ2-7; TRBD2 matches at 8 bases. Per the germline V gene, CDR1 is DFQATT and CDR2 is SNEGSKA (reference sequence). CDR3 length equals 13 residues. Trimming at V came to 3 bases and at J to 2 bases, leaving 3 bases not matched to a gene. Here the CDR3 reads CSASPGGTYEQYF. CDR3 sequence (DNA): TGCAGTGCTAGTCCGGGAGGGACCTACGAGCAGTACTTC.

This clonotype was seen at least ten times. The chain combines TRBV5-1 with TRBJ2-3; 9 bases agree with TRBD1. The germline V gene encodes CDR1 SGHRS and CDR2 YFSETQ. The CDR3 runs 16 residues. Trimming took 4 bases from V and 4 from J; bases not matched to a gene: 10. The CDR3 region is CASSRTGTGFPDTQYF. The DNA for the CDR3 is TGCGCCAGCAGCCGTACCGGGACAGGGTTCCCAGATACGCAGTATTTT.

This clonotype occurred many times. The chain combines TRBV24-1 with TRBJ1-5; 7 bases fit TRBD1. After removal of 9 bases from V and 5 bases from J, the junction contained 12 bases not matched to a gene. The CDR3 contains 15 residues. Germline values: CDR1 KGHDR, CDR2 SFDVKD. CDR3 residues: CATPDSRGEDQPQHF. The CDR3 DNA sequence: TGTGCCACCCCCGATTCCAGGGGGGAGGATCAGCCCCAGCATTTT.

The sample holds many counts of this clonotype. The chain combines TRBV7-2 with TRBJ2-7; perhaps TRBD2 as D (6 bases). This CDR3 is built from 15 residues. V gave up 1 base and J gave up 9 bases, with 19 bases separating them. Germline assignment: CDR1 SGHTA and CDR2 FQGNSA. CDR3 DNA: TGTGCCAGCAGCTTAGGCGGGGCCAAGTCCTTTCGGCAGTACTTC. The encoded protein is CASSLGGAKSFRQYF.

This clonotype showed up many times. The rearrangement links TRBV7-3 to TRBJ2-3; no clear D. The V gene lost 1 base and the J gene lost 1 base, with 3 bases spanning the gap. The CDR3 contains 13 residues. CDR1 is SGHTA and CDR2 is FQGTGA in the germline V gene. CDR3: CASSLSGTDTQYF. The CDR3, as DNA: TGTGCCAGCAGCTTAAGTGGCACAGATACGCAGTATTTT. The full variable domain, rest sourced from reference TRBV7-3 and TRBJ2-3, is GAGVSQTPSNKVTEKGKYVELRCDPISGHTALYWYRQSLGQGPEFLIYFQGTGAADDSGLPNDRFFAVRPEGSVSTLKIQRTERGDSAVYLCASSLSGTDTQYFGPGTRLTVL.

Ten or more counts support this clonotype. This chain joins TRBV5-1 and TRBJ2-3; TRBD2 matches 13 bases. The ends lost 7 bases at V and 5 bases at J; junction bases unmatched: 7. This CDR3 is 15 amino acids long. Germline CDR1 and CDR2: SGHRS and YFSETQ. DNA of the CDR3: TGCGCCAGCCGACTAGCGGGAGGAGGTGGAGATACGCAGTATTTT. This codes for CASRLAGGGGDTQYF.

This clonotype was seen many times. The chain has TRBV20-1 and TRBJ2-2, with no clear D. The CDR3 is 13 amino acids. Germline CDR1 DFQATT, CDR2 SNEGSKA (reference sequence). Trimming cost V 6 bases and J 0 bases, with 8 bases left between them. As DNA, the CDR3 is TGCAGTGCGAGTCAGCCGAACACCGGGGAGCTGTTTTTT. Residues: CSASQPNTGELFF.

This clonotype was seen ten or more times. This sequence joins TRBV20-1 and TRBJ2-1, with no clear D. Germline-derived CDR1 and CDR2 are DFQATT and SNEGSKA (reference sequence). The V gene lost 6 bases and the J gene lost 0 bases, with 18 bases spanning the gap. The CDR3 spans 16 residues. Here the CDR3 DNA reads TGCAGTGCCGAGCGCCAGTCTTTCCCCTCCTACAATGAGCAGTTCTTC. Translation gives CSAERQSFPSYNEQFF.

This clonotype was picked up many times. V is TRBV15 and J is TRBJ2-1, with 7 bases matching TRBD2. The CDR3 contains 16 residues. Germline V gene data show CDR1 as LNHNV and CDR2 as YYDKDF (reference sequence). J gave up 5 bases and V 5 bases, and 12 bases lay outside the gene matches. For the CDR3, the DNA is TGTGCCACCAGCCTGTCTGGGTCTAGCGGCAACAATGAGCAGTTCTTC. It specifies CATSLSGSSGNNEQFF.

In this sample, this clonotype turned up many times. The rearrangement uses TRBV6-5 and TRBJ2-7; possibly TRBD1 for D (7 bases). The CDR3 contains 14 residues. The V gene lost 2 bases and the J gene lost 3 bases, with 11 bases spanning the gap. The germline CDR1 and CDR2 sequences are MNHEY and SVGAGI. The CDR3 coding sequence is TGTGCCAGCAGTTACCAGCAGGGGGGCTACGAGCAGTACTTC. Translated, it gives CASSYQQGGYEQYF.

This clonotype was counted ten times or more. The chain couples TRBV6-5 to TRBJ2-7; no reliable D call. The V end was cut by 0 bases, the J end by 3 bases, with 6 bases between. Germline values: CDR1 MNHEY, CDR2 SVGAGI. CDR3 length equals 13 residues. The CDR3 DNA is TGTGCCAGCAGTTACTCGAAAGGCTACGAGCAGTACTTC. Translated: CASSYSKGYEQYF.

This clonotype was recorded at least ten times. This chain links TRBV24-1 with TRBJ1-2; unclear D gene. Trimming stripped 3 bases from V and 4 bases from J, with 8 bases between. This CDR3 has 13 residues. Germline CDR1 is KGHDR and CDR2 is SFDVKD. The CDR3 DNA follows: TGTGCCACCAGTGATCCAAGGCTCTATGGCTACACCTTC. Its protein is CATSDPRLYGYTF.

The chain couples TRBV5-6 to TRBJ2-7, with TRBD2 identical over 9 bases. The germline V gene has CDR1 SGHDT and CDR2 YYEEEE. The CDR3 has 18 amino acids. J was trimmed by 2 bases and V by 1 base; bases with no gene match: 13. The CDR3 region has the DNA TGTGCCAGCAGCTTGCAAGGTTCTGGTGGCGGGGGGGCCTACGAGCAGTACTTC. Amino acid sequence: CASSLQGSGGGGAYEQYF. Using reference TRBV5-6 and TRBJ2-7 for the parts outside the CDR3, the full variable domain is DAGVTQSPTHLIKTRGQQVTLRCSPKSGHDTVSWYQQALGQGPQFIFQYYEEEERQRGNFPDRFSGHQFPNYSSELNVNALLLGDSALYLCASSLQGSGGGGAYEQYFGPGTRLTVT.

The count of this clonotype is one. V and J are TRBV20-1 and TRBJ2-5, with 11 bases lining up with TRBD2. V lost 6 bases and J lost 5; bases outside the gene matches: 8. Germline CDR1 and CDR2: DFQATT and SNEGSKA (reference sequence). The length of the CDR3 is 14 residues. The CDR3 bases are TGCAGTGCCACGCCGGGACTAGCGGAGGAGACCCAGTACTTC. Residues: CSATPGLAEETQYF.

This clonotype occurred many times. One junction end disagrees with the germline gene, perhaps due to a read error. The chain recombines TRBV4-1 with TRBJ2-2, with 9 bases identical to TRBD2. Germline loops: CDR1 MGHRA, CDR2 YSYEKL. The CDR3 is 16 amino acids. This chain's CDR3 is CANSQVRTSDTGELFF. In nucleotides, the CDR3 is TGCGCCAACAGCCAAGTCCGGACTAGCGACACCGGGGAGCTGTTTTTT.

This clonotype was recorded many times. The rearrangement uses TRBV24-1 and TRBJ2-3, with D possibly being TRBD2 (6 bases). V lost 8 bases, J lost 6 bases, and 17 bases lay in between. Germline values: CDR1 KGHDR, CDR2 SFDVKD. The CDR3 extends over 14 amino acids. The CDR3 DNA reads TGTGCCACCACGGGCGGAGGGGCTACGGATACGCAGTATTTT. Residues: CATTGGGATDTQYF.

As concerns this clonotype: Mismatch with germline at one junction end may stem from a read error. The chain combines TRBV5-1 with TRBJ1-2; D is unclear. Germline CDR1 reads SGHRS; CDR2 reads YFSETQ. This CDR3 comprises 15 residues. CDR3 residues: CASSLGAAGPGGYIF. In DNA form, the CDR3 reads TGCGCCAGCAGCTTGGGGGCGGCGGGCCCGGGTGGCTACATCTTC.